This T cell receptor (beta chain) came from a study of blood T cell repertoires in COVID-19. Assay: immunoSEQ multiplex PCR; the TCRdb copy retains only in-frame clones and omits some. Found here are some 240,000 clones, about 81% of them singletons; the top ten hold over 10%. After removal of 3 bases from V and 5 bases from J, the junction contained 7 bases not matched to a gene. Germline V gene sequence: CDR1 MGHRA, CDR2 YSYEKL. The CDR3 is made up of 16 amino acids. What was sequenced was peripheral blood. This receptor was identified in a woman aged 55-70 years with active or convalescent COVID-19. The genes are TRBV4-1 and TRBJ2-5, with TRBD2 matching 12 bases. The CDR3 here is CASSHLGLAGSETQYF. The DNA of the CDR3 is TGCGCCAGCAGCCATCTCGGACTAGCGGGGAGCGAGACCCAGTACTTC.